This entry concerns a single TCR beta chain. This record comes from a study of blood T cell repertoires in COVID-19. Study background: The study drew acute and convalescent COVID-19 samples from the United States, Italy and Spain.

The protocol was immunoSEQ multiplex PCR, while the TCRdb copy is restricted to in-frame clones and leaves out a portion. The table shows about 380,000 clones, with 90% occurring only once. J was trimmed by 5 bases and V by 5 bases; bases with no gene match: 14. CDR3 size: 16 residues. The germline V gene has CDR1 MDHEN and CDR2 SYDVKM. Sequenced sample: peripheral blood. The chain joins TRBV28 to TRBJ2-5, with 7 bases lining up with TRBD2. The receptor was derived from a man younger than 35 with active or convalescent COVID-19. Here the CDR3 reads CASSPPMVGGGETQYF. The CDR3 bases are TGTGCCAGCAGTCCACCTATGGTGGGGGGAGGGGAGACCCAGTACTTC.